Listed below are T cell receptor beta chains from one sample, sequenced in a study of control samples from healthy donors and cancer patients. The table came from immunoSEQ multiplex PCR; TCRdb's copy has only in-frame clones and leaves some out. The sample has approximately 82,000 clones; over 85% are singletons. Sequences were obtained from PBMCs. These receptors came from a woman aged 40 to 50 with lung cancer. The CDR3 runs from the conserved cysteine through the conserved F or W. D genes are given only for firm matches. Clone size, where shown, is once, few, many, or a class for clones that have expanded.

D	V	size	J	CDR3	DNA
NA	TRBV27	once	TRBJ1-2	CASSRADRTYGYTF	TGTGCCAGCAGTCGTGCAGACAGGACCTATGGCTACACCTTC
NA	TRBV3-1/TRBV3-2	NA	TRBJ2-7	CASSQSTDDSYEQYF	TGTGCCAGCAGCCAATCAACGGATGACTCCTACGAGCAGTACTTC
NA	TRBV6-2/TRBV6-3	NA	TRBJ2-7	CASSLQGWYEQYF	TGTGCCAGCAGTCTACAGGGTTGGTACGAGCAGTACTTC
NA	TRBV2	NA	TRBJ2-2	CASSEHGTVNTGELFF	TGTGCCAGCAGTGAGCACGGGACGGTGAACACCGGGGAGCTGTTTTTT
NA	TRBV11-2	NA	TRBJ1-4	CASSFIQGGEKLFF	TGTGCCAGCAGCTTTATCCAGGGTGGGGAAAAACTGTTTTTT
NA	TRBV6-4	NA	TRBJ1-4	CASSDSPDNEKLFF	TGTGCCAGCAGTGACTCCCCGGACAACGAAAAACTGTTTTTT
TRBD1	TRBV6-5	NA	TRBJ1-2	CASSYGQGYYGYTF	TGTGCCAGCAGTTATGGACAGGGTTACTATGGCTACACCTTC
NA	TRBV7-9	medium-sized	TRBJ1-5	CASSHGLNQPQHF	TGTGCCAGCAGCCACGGGCTTAATCAGCCCCAGCATTTT
NA	TRBV9	NA	TRBJ1-1	CAGSPGGAEAFF	TGTGCCGGCAGTCCCGGGGGGGCTGAAGCTTTCTTT
NA	TRBV19	NA	TRBJ1-1	CASSPVGAGNTEAFF	TGTGCCAGTAGCCCGGTAGGGGCGGGGAACACTGAAGCTTTCTTT
NA	TRBV5-1	NA	TRBJ1-4	CASSLVGGINEKLFF	TGCGCCAGCAGCTTGGTTGGAGGGATAAATGAAAAACTGTTTTTT
NA	TRBV9	NA	TRBJ1-1	CASSADMNTEAFF	TGTGCCAGCAGCGCCGACATGAACACTGAAGCTTTCTTT
TRBD2	TRBV4-1	NA	TRBJ2-1	CASSQERGEGNEQFF	TGCGCCAGCAGCCAAGAAAGAGGGGAGGGCAATGAGCAGTTCTTC
TRBD1	TRBV4-1	NA	TRBJ2-7	CASSQGTGAGEQYF	TGCGCCAGCAGCCAGGGGACAGGGGCGGGCGAGCAGTACTTC
NA	TRBV11-3	NA	TRBJ1-1	CASSPGLLEDTEAFF	TGTGCCAGCAGCCCGGGTCTCCTTGAGGACACTGAAGCTTTCTTT
NA	TRBV7-6	NA	TRBJ2-5	CASSLSRSFGLSKETQYF	TGTGCCAGCAGCTTATCCAGGAGTTTTGGGCTGTCAAAAGAGACCCAGTACTTC
TRBD1	TRBV28	once	TRBJ1-2	CASSPRDRASYGYTF	TGTGCCAGCAGTCCCCGGGACAGGGCGAGCTATGGCTACACCTTC
TRBD1	TRBV5-1	NA	TRBJ1-2	CASSLDRVGYTF	TGCGCCAGCAGCCTGGACAGGGTTGGCTACACCTTC
TRBD1	TRBV19	few	TRBJ2-3	CASSKLTGLEGTDTQYF	TGTGCCAGTAGTAAACTGACAGGGCTAGAGGGCACAGATACGCAGTATTTT
NA	TRBV4-2	NA	TRBJ2-3	CASSQDPGDTQYF	TGTGCCAGCAGCCAAGATCCAGGGGATACGCAGTATTTT
TRBD2	TRBV3-1/TRBV3-2	NA	TRBJ2-3	CASSLPSSGGERDTQYF	TGTGCCAGCAGCCTCCCGAGTAGCGGGGGGGAGAGAGATACGCAGTATTTT
NA	TRBV28	NA	TRBJ1-2	CASSLAGTINYGYTF	TGTGCCAGCAGTTTAGCTGGGACTATTAACTATGGCTACACCTTC
NA	TRBV29-1	NA	TRBJ2-1	CSGMTENSYNEQFF	TGCAGCGGGATGACAGAAAACTCCTACAATGAGCAGTTCTTC
NA	TRBV7-9	NA	TRBJ2-5	CASSSPFTAQETQYF	TGTGCCAGCAGCTCTCCTTTCACGGCCCAAGAGACCCAGTACTTC
NA	TRBV11-3	NA	TRBJ1-1	CASSRLEGTEAFF	TGTGCCAGCAGCCGGTTAGAAGGGACTGAAGCTTTCTTT
NA	TRBV3-1/TRBV3-2	once	TRBJ1-1	CASSPTGRFQGTEAFF	TGTGCCAGCAGCCCCACAGGGCGGTTCCAGGGAACTGAAGCTTTCTTT